This T cell receptor (beta chain) derives from a study of vaccination effects on CD4 cells after COVID-19 (dated by TCRdb to between 2021 and 2022). Some background on the complete study: Across the study, the median time from the second dose to post-vaccine sampling was 72 days (range 14 to 241). The study compared SARS-CoV-2 spike-specific CD4+ TCR repertoires before and after mRNA vaccination in COVID-19 convalescent patients and infection-naive vaccine recipients. In the study, cultures from other donors were sequenced using the Oncomine TCR Beta short-read assay on an Illumina iSeq 100. A total of 10 COVID-19 convalescent patients and several SARS-CoV-2-naive healthy vaccine recipients were included in the full study.

The library was obtained by the immunoSEQ multiplex PCR assay. DNA from the cultured and isolated CD4+ T cells underwent TCR beta CDR3 sequencing. The study's processing was this. Non-productive TCR sequences were discarded, and reads were trimmed to the CDR3 region, with only CDR3s of 7 or more amino acids retained. The MANAFEST web app was used to pick out antigen-specific clonotypes by comparing their expansion in peptide wells with that in reference cultures. Positive clones required FDR<0.05 expansion versus reference and all other wells, odds ratio above 5, and frequency above 0.1% in two replicate wells. A clonotype was called cross-reactive if it was significantly expanded both in SARS-CoV-2 spike wells and in at least one common cold coronavirus spike condition. CDR3 similarity was assessed by Levenshtein distance using the stringdist R package, and unrooted trees were constructed with ape in R 3.6.1. What TCRdb holds here is the immuneACCESS table cut down to in-frame rearrangements. Part of the clones is not present; checked against another copy, under half of the missing clones reflect an unresolved V gene, and the others are unexplained. V and J calls and clone size follow that table, whereas D and trimming were derived from the DNA. Within this sample are 20,000 to 25,000 clones, with 65% to 85% of them counted one time only. The ten largest make up around 9.1% of the sample.

The research as a whole found: The study was limited by a small number of convalescent patients, and early post-infection timepoints were lacking. At late post-vaccination timepoints, both infection-induced and vaccine-induced clones showed marked clonal contraction, consistent with waning T cell responses. In healthy vaccine recipients, vaccine-induced clones were almost all SARS-CoV-2 mono-reactive, with only 1 of 255 cross-reactive with common cold coronaviruses.

A note on this clone: The target of this receptor is not known. No qualities accompany the bases; no much larger clone lies one base away.

In the ViraFEST assay, PBMC were stimulated with viral peptide pools, and antigen-specific CD4+ T cell clonotypes were then identified by expansion using TCR sequencing. After around 11 days of culture, CD4+ T cells were isolated with the EasySep CD4+ T cell isolation kit. Participants received two doses of either the BNT162b2 or the mRNA-1273 mRNA SARS-CoV-2 vaccine. Healthy vaccine recipients had no prior SARS-CoV-2 infection, confirmed by negative nucleocapsid antibodies before and after vaccination. Roughly 2 million PBMC per well were cultured in IMDM with roughly 5% human AB serum, 9 to 10 IU/ml IL-2 and gentamicin, plus 10 ug/ml peptides. On days 3 and 7, half of the culture medium was replaced with fresh IL-2-containing medium. Unless noted otherwise, every peptide stimulation condition was cultured in triplicate wells. PBMC were separated from whole blood using Ficoll-Paque Plus gradient centrifugation and were then either cryopreserved at -140C or used fresh. The overlapping peptide pools covered the spike proteins of SARS-CoV-2 and of the common cold coronaviruses HCoV-NL63, HCoV-OC43 and HCoV-229E. Genomic DNA was extracted from cultured CD4+ T cells with the QIAamp micro DNA kit.

Trimming takes 0 bases from V and 5 bases from J, and the germline ends sit 8 bases apart. Per the germline V gene, WSHSY is the CDR1 and SAAADI is the CDR2. Its CDR3 holds 14 amino acids, cysteine through phenylalanine. CDR3 DNA only is kept here, 42 bases in frame from base 1. The receptor was isolated from a human donor who received a COVID-19 vaccine. The chain uses TRBV10-2 and TRBJ1-5; the D gene is not confidently resolved. The sample consisted of CD4+ T cells from PBMCs cultured with HCoV-229E spike peptides, taken after COVID-19 vaccination. The cell subset or site label of this sample denotes: HCoV-229E spike overlapping peptide pool stimulation. The nucleotides read TGCGCCAGCAGTGAGTCGAACGGGGATCAGCCCCAGCATTTT. This codes for CASSESNGDQPQHF.